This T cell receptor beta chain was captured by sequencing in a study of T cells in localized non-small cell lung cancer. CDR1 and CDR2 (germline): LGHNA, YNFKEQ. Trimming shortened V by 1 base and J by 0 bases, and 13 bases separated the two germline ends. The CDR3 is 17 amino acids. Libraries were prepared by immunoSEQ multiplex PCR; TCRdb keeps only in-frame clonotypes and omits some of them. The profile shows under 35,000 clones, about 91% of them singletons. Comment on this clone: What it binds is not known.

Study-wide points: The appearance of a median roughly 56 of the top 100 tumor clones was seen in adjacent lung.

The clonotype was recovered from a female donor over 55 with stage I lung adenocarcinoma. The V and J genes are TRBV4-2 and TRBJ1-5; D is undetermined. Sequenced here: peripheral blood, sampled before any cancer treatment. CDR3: CASSQVLAVSSNQPQHF. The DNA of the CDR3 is TGTGCCAGCAGCCAAGTTTTAGCAGTCTCTAGCAATCAGCCCCAGCATTTT.